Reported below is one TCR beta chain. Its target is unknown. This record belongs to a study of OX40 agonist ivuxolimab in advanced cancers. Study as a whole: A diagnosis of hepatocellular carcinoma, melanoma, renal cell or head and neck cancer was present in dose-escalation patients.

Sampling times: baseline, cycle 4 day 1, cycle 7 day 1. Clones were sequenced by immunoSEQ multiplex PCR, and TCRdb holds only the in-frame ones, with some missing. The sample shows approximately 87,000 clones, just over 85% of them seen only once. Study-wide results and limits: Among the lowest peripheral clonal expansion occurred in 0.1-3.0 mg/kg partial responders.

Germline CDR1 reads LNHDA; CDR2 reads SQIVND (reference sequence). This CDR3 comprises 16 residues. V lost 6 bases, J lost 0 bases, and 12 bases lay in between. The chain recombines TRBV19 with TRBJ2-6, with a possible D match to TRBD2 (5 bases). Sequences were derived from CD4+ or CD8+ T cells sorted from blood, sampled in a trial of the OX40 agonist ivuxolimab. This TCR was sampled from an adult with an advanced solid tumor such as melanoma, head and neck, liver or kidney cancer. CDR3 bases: TGTGCCAGTAGGGCCCGGGGAGCCTCTGGGGCCAACGTCCTGACTTTC. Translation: CASRARGASGANVLTF.